Listed here is a single TCR beta chain. Its antigen remains undetermined. Base-call qualities are not available, and no considerably larger clone is one nucleotide away. The CDR3 goes from the cysteine to the phenylalanine over 14 residues. Kept here is only the CDR3 DNA, which spans 42 bases and is read in frame from base 1. CDR1 and CDR2 (SGHAT, FQNNGV) derive from the germline V gene. The germline ends are 12 bases apart after V is trimmed by 5 bases and J by 4 bases. The data are from a study of CD8 T cells in Susac syndrome (dated by TCRdb to the late 2010s). General notes on the study: Whether CD8+ T cell activation and differentiation in Susac syndrome was antigen driven was tested using repertoire sequencing.

The full study reports these points: The number of individuals in the TCR sequencing and HLA analysis was acknowledged as relatively small.

RNA was extracted using the RNeasy kit, and 0.5 to 1 microgram was reverse transcribed with random hexamers. TCR beta CDR3 regions were amplified with the immunoSEQ multiplex PCR assay covering 54 Vbeta and 13 Jbeta segments. PCR amplification bias was corrected by using a synthetic template baseline for primer optimization and computational correction. In the source study's methods: Reads were assigned to V, D and J genes according to IMGT and analyzed in immunoSEQ Analyzer, with only productive sequences retained. Clonality was calculated as one minus the Shannon entropy normalized by log2 of the number of productive unique sequences. Public and private clones were assessed among the 100 most prevalent clones of each patient and control. Clones were defined as Susac-specific when absent from the healthy and MS cohorts, from approximately 1,100 published viral clones and from other ImmuneACCESS disease sequences. TCRdb trimmed the raw reads at Q25, called clones with MiXCR and kept productive beta chains. Rows with a matching CDR3 protein are joined into one entry that keeps the most common DNA and genes. None of the V and J calls come from the authors' own analysis; TCRdb made them. The sample table contains 100,000 to 150,000 distinct CDR3 sequences; only one count was recorded for around 94% of them. Over 0.07% of the sample lies in the top ten.

Peripheral blood CD8+ and CD4+ T cells from healthy donors, Susac syndrome patients and multiple sclerosis patients were profiled by high-throughput TCR beta sequencing. Healthy donors were age- and sex-matched controls. Bulk CD8+ and CD4+ T cells were purified by magnetic negative isolation, while CD8+ TEMRA cells were enriched using FACS. Blood was collected in EDTA tubes and processed within 24 hours, with PBMCs isolated through density gradient centrifugation. PBMCs intended for TCR sequencing were cryopreserved in liquid nitrogen and were subsequently thawed in a 37 degrees C water bath. The sorted or isolated CD4+, CD8+ and CD8+ TEMRA cells had a purity of 90% or higher.

This receptor chain uses TRBV11-2 and TRBJ1-3; the D region possibly corresponds to TRBD1 (5 bases align). The sequenced material came from CD4+ T cells from PBMCs. The source of this sequence is a human donor in good health. The CDR3 in this case is CASSPSGDGNTIYF. The bases are TGTGCCAGCAGCCCGAGTGGGGACGGAAACACCATATATTTT.